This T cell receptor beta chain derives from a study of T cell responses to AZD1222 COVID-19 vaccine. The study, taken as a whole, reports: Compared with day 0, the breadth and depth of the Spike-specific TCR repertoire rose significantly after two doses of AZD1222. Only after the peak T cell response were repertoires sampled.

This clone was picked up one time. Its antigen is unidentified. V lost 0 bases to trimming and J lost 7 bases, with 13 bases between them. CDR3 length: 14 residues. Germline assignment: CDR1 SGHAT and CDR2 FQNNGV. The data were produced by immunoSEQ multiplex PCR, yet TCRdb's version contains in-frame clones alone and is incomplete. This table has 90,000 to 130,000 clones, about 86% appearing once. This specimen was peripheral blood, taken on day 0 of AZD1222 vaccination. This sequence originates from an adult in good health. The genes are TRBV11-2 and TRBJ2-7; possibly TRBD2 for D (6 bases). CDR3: CASSLEGGALEQYF. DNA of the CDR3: TGTGCCAGCAGCTTAGAAGGCGGGGCCTTGGAGCAGTACTTC.